The 9 T cell receptor beta chains listed next were all sequenced from one sample in a study of shared clonotypes between healthy human individuals. Some clones are missing from TCRdb's copy, which holds only in-frame ones; the method was immunoSEQ multiplex PCR. The data show about 560,000 clones, around 77% seen once. The sequencing input was PBMCs. The receptor source for this set is a woman aged 40-49 years in good health. Some clones in this sample may be carry-over from other donors' samples.

The chain has TRBV6-1 and TRBJ1-5; D is undetermined. Per germline, CDR1 MNHNS and CDR2 SASEGT. The CDR3 has 15 amino acids. V lost 4 bases, J lost 2 bases, and 12 bases lay in between. CDR3 DNA: TGTGCCAGCAGTGGCCACCTGGCGGGCAATCAGCCCCAGCATTTT. Its protein product is CASSGHLAGNQPQHF.

This clone was recorded many times. The CDR3 reads CASSLGTVPLTDTQYF. CDR3 in DNA: TGCGCCAGCAGCCTCGGGACAGTGCCTCTTACAGATACGCAGTATTTT. The V call is TRBV5-1, the J call TRBJ2-3, with 7 bases identical to TRBD1. V was pared by 4 bases and J by 3 bases, with 11 bases of the junction left unmatched. CDR1 is SGHRS, CDR2 YFSETQ, per germline. The length of the CDR3 is 16 residues.

The chain employs TRBV7-3 and TRBJ2-7; 8 bases agree with TRBD2. This CDR3 region has 14 residues. Per germline, CDR1 SGHTA and CDR2 FQGTGA. Trimming cost V 5 bases and J 4 bases; bases outside gene matches: 7. The CDR3: CASSPSGSLYEQYF. CDR3 coding DNA: TGTGCCAGCAGCCCCAGCGGGAGCTTGTACGAGCAGTACTTC.

This clone was observed a few times. CDR3 bases: TGTGCCAGCAGCCTGGAGGGGGTCGGGGAGCTGTTTTTT. Translated: CASSLEGVGELFF. V gene TRBV13 combines with J gene TRBJ2-2; D tentatively reads TRBD1 or TRBD2 (6 bases each). Trimming left V 5 bases short and J 7 bases short, with 11 bases between. In germline, CDR1 is PRHDT, CDR2 FYEKMQ (reference sequence). CDR3 length: 13 amino acids.

The rearrangement joins TRBV5-4 to TRBJ1-4; 8 bases line up with TRBD1. The CDR3 sequence is 14 residues long. Germline V gene data show CDR1 as SGHNT and CDR2 as YYREEE (reference sequence). After removal of 4 bases from V and 7 bases from J, the junction contained 6 bases not matched to a gene. The chain's CDR3 is CASSAGGPGEKLFF. The CDR3, as DNA: TGTGCCAGCAGCGCAGGGGGCCCGGGTGAAAAACTGTTTTTT.

The chain combines TRBV29-1 with TRBJ2-5, with 8 bases identical to TRBD2. This CDR3 is built from 13 residues. Per germline, CDR1 SQVTM and CDR2 ANQGSEA. Unmatched junction bases numbered 7, after V lost 3 bases and J lost 7 bases. DNA for the CDR3: TGCAGCGTTGACGGGGGGGCGCGGGGGACCCAGTACTTC. It encodes CSVDGGARGTQYF.

The chain is built from TRBV28 and TRBJ2-3; 7 bases are shared with TRBD2. Looked up from germline, CDR1 is MDHEN and CDR2 is SYDVKM. This CDR3 comprises 16 residues. Trimming removed 3 bases from V and 3 bases from J; junction bases left unmatched: 9. This CDR3 is CASSFPGGSRTDTQYF. CDR3 DNA sequence: TGTGCCAGCAGTTTCCCCGGCGGGAGCAGGACAGATACGCAGTATTTT.

This clone was recorded only once. The rearrangement uses TRBV27 and TRBJ2-1; TRBD1 might be the D (5 bases). Trimming took off 5 bases at V and 6 bases at J, with 11 bases between the two ends. The germline gives CDR1 MNHEY, CDR2 SMNVEV (reference sequence). The CDR3 loop spans 13 amino acids. The CDR3 DNA sequence: TGTGCCAGCAGTCTTTATCAGGGCAATGAGCAGTTCTTC. Its protein product is CASSLYQGNEQFF.

The rearrangement uses TRBV5-8 and TRBJ2-1; a weak D match, TRBD2 (7 bases). Germline V gene data show CDR1 as SGHTS and CDR2 as YDEGEE. This CDR3 is 15 amino acids long. V lost 0 bases to trimming and J lost 4 bases, with 11 bases between them. The CDR3 region has the DNA TGTGCCAGCAGCTTGGGAAGCGGGACATACAATGAGCAGTTCTTC. It encodes CASSLGSGTYNEQFF.